This T cell receptor (beta chain) appears in the sequencing data of a study of regulatory T cells in long-lasting Graves disease. Concerning this clonotype: Its matching antigen is unknown.

Overall study results and limits: Compared with new cases, persistent Graves' patients showed reduced TCR diversity.

Time point here: persistent/refractory GD, antithyroid drugs over 5 years with positive TRAb. Preparation of the TCR library used RNA extracted from PBMCs. CDR3 length: 15 residues. Germline loops: CDR1 SGHRS, CDR2 YFSETQ. The V end lost 3 bases, the J end lost 3 bases, and 15 bases lay between the germline ends. Investigators prepared the TCR beta libraries by applying iRepertoire HTBI primers and Arm-PCR of CDR3 regions. TCRdb independently ran MiXCR on the multiplex PCR reads; one entry per CDR3 protein. There are nearly 350,000 distinct CDR3 sequences in the sample; roughly a fifth occur only once, and 25% to 35% lies in the top ten.

The material was peripheral blood mononuclear cells (PBMCs), obtained when the disease was refractory, from a patient treated with antithyroid drugs. This sequence was found in a female donor with Graves disease. The chain recombines TRBV5-1 with TRBJ1-1; unclear D gene. CDR3: CASSSQGSLHTEAFF. DNA of the CDR3: TGCGCCAGCAGCTCTCAAGGGTCGTTGCACACTGAAGCTTTCTTT.